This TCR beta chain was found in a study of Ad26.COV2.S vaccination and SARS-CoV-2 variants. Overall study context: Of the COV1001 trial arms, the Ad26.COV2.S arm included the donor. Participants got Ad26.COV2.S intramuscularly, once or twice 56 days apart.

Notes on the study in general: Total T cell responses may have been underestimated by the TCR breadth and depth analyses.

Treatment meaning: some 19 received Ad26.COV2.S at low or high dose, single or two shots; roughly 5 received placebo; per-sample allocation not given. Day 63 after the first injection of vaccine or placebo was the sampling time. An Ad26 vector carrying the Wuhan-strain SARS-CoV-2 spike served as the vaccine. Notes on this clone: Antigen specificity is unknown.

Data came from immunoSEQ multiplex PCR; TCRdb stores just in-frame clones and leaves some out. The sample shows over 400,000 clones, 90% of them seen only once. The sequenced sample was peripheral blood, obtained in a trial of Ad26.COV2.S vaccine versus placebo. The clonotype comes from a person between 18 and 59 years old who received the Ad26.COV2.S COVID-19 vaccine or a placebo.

Here the CDR3 DNA reads TGTGCCAGCAGTTACGTGGGGGTTTTCGCCTACGAGCAGTACTTC. Amino acids: CASSYVGVFAYEQYF. The chain joins TRBV6-5 to TRBJ2-7, with D perhaps given as TRBD1 or TRBD2 (5 bases each). The CDR3 has 15 residues. Germline values: CDR1 MNHEY, CDR2 SVGAGI. Deletions cut 2 bases from V and 2 bases from J, with 13 bases between.